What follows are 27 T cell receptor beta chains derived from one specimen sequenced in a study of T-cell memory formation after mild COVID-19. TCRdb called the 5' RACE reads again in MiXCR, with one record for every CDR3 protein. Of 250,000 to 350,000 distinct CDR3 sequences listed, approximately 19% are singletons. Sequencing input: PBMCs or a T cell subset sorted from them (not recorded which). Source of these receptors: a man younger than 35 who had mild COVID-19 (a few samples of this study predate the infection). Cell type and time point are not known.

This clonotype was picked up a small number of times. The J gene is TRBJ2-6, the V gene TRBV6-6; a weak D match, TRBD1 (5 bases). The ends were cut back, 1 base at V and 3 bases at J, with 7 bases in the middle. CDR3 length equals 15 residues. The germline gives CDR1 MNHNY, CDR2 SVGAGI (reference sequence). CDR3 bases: TGTGCCAGCAGTTACTGGGGCATTGGGGCCAACGTCCTGACTTTC. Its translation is CASSYWGIGANVLTF.

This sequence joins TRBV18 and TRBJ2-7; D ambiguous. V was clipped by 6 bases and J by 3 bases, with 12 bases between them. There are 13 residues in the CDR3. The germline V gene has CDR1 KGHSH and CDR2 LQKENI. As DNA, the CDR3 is TGTGCCAGCTCCATCTCGGGCCGCTACGAGCAGTACTTC. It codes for CASSISGRYEQYF.

CDR3 nucleotides: TGCGCCAGCAGCCAAGTCCGGGACAGGGGGACAGGAAACTATGGCTACACCTTC. It encodes CASSQVRDRGTGNYGYTF. V is TRBV4-1 and J is TRBJ1-2, with 11 bases aligning to TRBD1. The germline V gene encodes CDR1 MGHRA and CDR2 YSYEKL. This CDR3 has 18 amino acids. J lost 2 bases, V lost 1 base, and 9 bases had no gene match.

The CDR3 loop reads CSSSQGANTEAFF. The CDR3 DNA is TGCAGCTCAAGCCAGGGAGCGAACACTGAAGCTTTCTTT. V and J are TRBV29-1 and TRBJ1-1, with D possibly TRBD1 on 5 matching bases. The V and J ends lost 8 bases and 1 base respectively, with 14 bases between them. Germline CDR1 reads SQVTM; CDR2 reads ANQGSEA. CDR3 length: 13 residues.

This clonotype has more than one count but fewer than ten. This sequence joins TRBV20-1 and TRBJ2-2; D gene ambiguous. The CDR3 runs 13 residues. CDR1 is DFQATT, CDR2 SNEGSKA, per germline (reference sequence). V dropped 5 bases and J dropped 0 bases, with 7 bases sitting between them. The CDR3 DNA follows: TGCAGTGCTTGGACCACGAACACCGGGGAGCTGTTTTTT. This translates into CSAWTTNTGELFF.

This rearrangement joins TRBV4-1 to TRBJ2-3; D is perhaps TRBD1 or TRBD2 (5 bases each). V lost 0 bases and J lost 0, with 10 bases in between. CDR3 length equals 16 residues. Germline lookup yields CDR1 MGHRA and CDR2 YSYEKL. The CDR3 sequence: CASSQERDPSTDTQYF. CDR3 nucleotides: TGCGCCAGCAGCCAAGAAAGGGACCCTAGCACAGATACGCAGTATTTT.

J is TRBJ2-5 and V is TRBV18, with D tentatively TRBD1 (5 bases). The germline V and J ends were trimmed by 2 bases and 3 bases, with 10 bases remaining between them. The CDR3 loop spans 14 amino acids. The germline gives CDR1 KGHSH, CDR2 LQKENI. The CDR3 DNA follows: TGTGCCAGCTCACCAGCCTGGGGCGAAGAGACCCAGTACTTC. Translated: CASSPAWGEETQYF. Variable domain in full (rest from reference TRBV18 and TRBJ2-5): NAGVMQNPRHLVRRRGQEARLRCSPMKGHSHVYWYRQLPEEGLKFMVYLQKENIIDESGMPKERFSAEFPKEGPSILRIQQVVRGDSAAYFCASSPAWGEETQYFGPGTRLLVL.

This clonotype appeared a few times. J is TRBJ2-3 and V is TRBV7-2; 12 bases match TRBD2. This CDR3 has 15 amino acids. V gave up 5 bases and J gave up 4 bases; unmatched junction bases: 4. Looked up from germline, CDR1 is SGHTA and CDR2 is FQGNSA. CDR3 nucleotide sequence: TGTGCCAGCAGCCCTAGCGGGGGGGCCGCAGATACGCAGTATTTT. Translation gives CASSPSGGAADTQYF.

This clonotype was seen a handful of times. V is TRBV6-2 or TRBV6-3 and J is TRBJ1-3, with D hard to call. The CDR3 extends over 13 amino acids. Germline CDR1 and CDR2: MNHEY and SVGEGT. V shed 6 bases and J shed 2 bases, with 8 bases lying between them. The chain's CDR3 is CASSPSTGNTIYF. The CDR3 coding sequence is TGTGCCAGCAGCCCCTCGACTGGAAACACCATATATTTT.

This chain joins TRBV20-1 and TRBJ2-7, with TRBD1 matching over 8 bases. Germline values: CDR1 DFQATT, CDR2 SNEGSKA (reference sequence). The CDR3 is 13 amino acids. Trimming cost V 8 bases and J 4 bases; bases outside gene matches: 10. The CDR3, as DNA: TGCAGTATCCCCGGGACAGGAAAATACGAGCAGTACTTC. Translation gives CSIPGTGKYEQYF.

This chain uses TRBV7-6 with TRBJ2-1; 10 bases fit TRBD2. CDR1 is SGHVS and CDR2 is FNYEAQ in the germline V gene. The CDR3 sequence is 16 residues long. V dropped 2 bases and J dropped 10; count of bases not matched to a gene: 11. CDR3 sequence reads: CASSLSGTVSGGEQFF. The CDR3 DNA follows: TGTGCCAGCAGCTTATCCGGGACGGTTAGCGGGGGGGAGCAGTTCTTC.

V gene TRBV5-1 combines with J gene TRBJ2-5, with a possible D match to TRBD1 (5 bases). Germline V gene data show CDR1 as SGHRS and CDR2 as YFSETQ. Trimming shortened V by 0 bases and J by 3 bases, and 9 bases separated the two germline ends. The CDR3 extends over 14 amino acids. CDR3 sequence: CASSLEGREETQYF. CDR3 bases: TGCGCCAGCAGCTTGGAGGGGCGCGAAGAGACCCAGTACTTC.

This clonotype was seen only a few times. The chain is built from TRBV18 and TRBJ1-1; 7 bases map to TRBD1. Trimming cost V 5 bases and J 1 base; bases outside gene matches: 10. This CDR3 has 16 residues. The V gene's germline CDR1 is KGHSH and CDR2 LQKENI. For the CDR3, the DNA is TGTGCCAGCTCAGCTATGACAGGGACACCGAACACTGAAGCTTTCTTT. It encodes CASSAMTGTPNTEAFF.

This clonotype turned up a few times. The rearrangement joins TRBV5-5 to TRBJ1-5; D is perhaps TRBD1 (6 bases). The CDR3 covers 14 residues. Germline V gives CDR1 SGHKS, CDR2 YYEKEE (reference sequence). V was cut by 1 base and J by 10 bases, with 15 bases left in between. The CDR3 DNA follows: TGTGCCAGCAGCTTGACAGGGCGGGATAGCCCCCAGCATTTT. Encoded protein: CASSLTGRDSPQHF.

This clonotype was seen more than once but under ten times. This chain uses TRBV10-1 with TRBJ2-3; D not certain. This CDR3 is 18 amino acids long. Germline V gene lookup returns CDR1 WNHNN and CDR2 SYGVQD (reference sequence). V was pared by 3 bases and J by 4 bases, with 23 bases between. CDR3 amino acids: CASSEDFDGPGRADTQYF. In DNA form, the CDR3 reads TGCGCCAGCAGTGAAGATTTTGACGGCCCCGGACGGGCAGATACGCAGTATTTT.

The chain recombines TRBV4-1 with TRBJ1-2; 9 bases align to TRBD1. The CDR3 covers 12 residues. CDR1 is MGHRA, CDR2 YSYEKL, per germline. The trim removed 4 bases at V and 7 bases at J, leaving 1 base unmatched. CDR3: CASSLGQGGYTF. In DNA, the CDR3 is TGCGCCAGCAGCCTGGGACAGGGTGGCTACACCTTC.

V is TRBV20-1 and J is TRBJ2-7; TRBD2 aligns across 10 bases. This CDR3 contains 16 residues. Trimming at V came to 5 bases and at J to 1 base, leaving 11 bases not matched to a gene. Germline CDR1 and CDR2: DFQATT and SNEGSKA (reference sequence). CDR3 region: CSARGGVAGGSYEQYF. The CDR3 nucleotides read TGCAGTGCTCGAGGGGGCGTAGCGGGGGGTTCCTACGAGCAGTACTTC.

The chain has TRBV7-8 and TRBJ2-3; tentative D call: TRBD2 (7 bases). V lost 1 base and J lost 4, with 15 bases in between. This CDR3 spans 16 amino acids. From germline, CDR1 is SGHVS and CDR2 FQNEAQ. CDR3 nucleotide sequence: TGTGCCAGCAGCTTAGTTGGGGGGGGGCTGGCAGATACGCAGTATTTT. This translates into CASSLVGGGLADTQYF.

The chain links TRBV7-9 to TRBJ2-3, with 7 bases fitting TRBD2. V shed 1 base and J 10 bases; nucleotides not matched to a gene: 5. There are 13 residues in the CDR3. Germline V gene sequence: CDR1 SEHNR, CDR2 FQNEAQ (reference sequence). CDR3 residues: CASSLVASGAQYF. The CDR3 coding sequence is TGTGCCAGCAGCTTAGTGGCTAGCGGAGCGCAGTATTTT.

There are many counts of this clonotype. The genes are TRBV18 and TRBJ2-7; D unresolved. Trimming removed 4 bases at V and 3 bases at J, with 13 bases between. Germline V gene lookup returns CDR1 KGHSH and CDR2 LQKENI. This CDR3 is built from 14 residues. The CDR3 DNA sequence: TGTGCCAGCTCACTGTCCGGGCCCCGCTACGAGCAGTACGTC. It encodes CASSLSGPRYEQYV.

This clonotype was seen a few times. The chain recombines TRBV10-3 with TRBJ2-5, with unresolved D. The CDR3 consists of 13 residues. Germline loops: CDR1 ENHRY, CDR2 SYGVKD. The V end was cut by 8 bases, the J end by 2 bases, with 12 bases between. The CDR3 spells CAIHEDGQETQYF. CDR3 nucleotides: TGTGCCATCCATGAAGATGGGCAAGAGACCCAGTACTTC.

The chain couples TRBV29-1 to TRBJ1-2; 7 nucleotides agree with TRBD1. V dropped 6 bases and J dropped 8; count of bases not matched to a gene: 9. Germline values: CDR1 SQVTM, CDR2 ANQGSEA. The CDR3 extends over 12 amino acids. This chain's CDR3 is CSVAPGGMGYTF. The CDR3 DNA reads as TGCAGCGTCGCCCCAGGGGGTATGGGCTACACCTTC.

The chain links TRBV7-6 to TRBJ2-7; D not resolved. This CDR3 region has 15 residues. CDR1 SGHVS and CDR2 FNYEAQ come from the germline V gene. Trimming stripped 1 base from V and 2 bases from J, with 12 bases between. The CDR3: CASSLDSSGTYEQYF. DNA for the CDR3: TGTGCCAGCAGCTTAGATAGCTCAGGCACCTACGAGCAGTACTTC.

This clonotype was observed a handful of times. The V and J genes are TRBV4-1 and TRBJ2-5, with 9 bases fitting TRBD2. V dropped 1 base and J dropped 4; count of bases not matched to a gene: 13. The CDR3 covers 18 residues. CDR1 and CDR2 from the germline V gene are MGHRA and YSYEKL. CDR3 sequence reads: CASSQGSWRGGRIETQYF. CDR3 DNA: TGCGCCAGCAGCCAAGGGTCTTGGCGGGGGGGCCGAATAGAGACCCAGTACTTC.

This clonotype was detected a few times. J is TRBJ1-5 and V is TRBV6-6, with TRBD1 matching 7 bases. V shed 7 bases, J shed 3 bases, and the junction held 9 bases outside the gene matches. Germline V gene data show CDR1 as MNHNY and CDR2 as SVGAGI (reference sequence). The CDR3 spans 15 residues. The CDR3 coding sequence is TGTGCCAGCAAAGACCCAGGGGGTCCCAATCAGCCCCAGCATTTT. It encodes CASKDPGGPNQPQHF.

The CDR3 nucleotides are TGTGCCAGTAGTTCCCAGCCGGCCACTGAAGCTTTCTTT. As protein: CASSSQPATEAFF. This chain connects TRBV19 to TRBJ1-1; D unclear. There are 13 residues in the CDR3. CDR1 and CDR2 from the germline V gene are LNHDA and SQIVND (reference sequence). V was cut by 5 bases and J by 4 bases, with 11 bases left in between. The full variable domain, completed using reference TRBV19 and TRBJ1-1, is DGGITQSPKYLFRKEGQNVTLSCEQNLNHDAMYWYRQDPGQGLRLIYYSQIVNDFQKGDIAEGYSVSREKKESFPLTVTSAQKNPTAFYLCASSSQPATEAFFGQGTRLTVV.

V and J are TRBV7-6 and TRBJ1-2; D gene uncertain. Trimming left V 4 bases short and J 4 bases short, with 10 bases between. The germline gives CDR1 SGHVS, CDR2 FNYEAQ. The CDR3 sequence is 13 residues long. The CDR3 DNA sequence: TGTGCCAGCAGCTCCCGGACCCCCTATGGCTACACCTTC. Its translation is CASSSRTPYGYTF.